This T cell receptor beta chain was sequenced during a study of a mutant IDH1 vaccine in newly diagnosed glioma (dated by TCRdb to about 2021). With regard to the full study: Patients received eight vaccinations in weeks 1, 3, 5, 7, 11, 15, 19 and 23, corresponding to visits V03 through V10. Vaccination was initiated 4-6 weeks after radiotherapy alone, or concurrently with temozolomide cycles in the chemotherapy-containing groups. The roughly 33 treated patients were approximately 60% male and roughly 40% female, with a mean age of about 43 years. Prior to enrollment, patients had been given standard therapy consisting of radiotherapy alone, temozolomide alone, or radiochemotherapy with temozolomide, with the combination given to most patients. Peripheral blood was drawn at six visits: V03 (baseline), V05, V07, V10, V12 and V13. For exploratory analyses, 25 treated patients had longitudinal TCRB deep sequencing done wherever samples were available.

About this clone: Which antigen it targets is not known. No base qualities exist here, and no much larger clone lies one base off it.

Explained via the paper, the time point label denotes: week 5, during vaccination. Every vaccine dose consisted of 300 ug of a 20-mer mutant IDH1 peptide in Montanide, administered subcutaneously together with topical imiquimod. Newly diagnosed WHO grade 3 or 4 IDH1-mutant astrocytomas showing loss of nuclear ATRX were present in the donors. The samples were drawn from NOA16, a multicentre, single-arm, open-label phase I trial in Germany that tested a mutant IDH1 peptide vaccine in humans for the first time. Genomic DNA for TCRB sequencing was extracted from EDTA blood using the DNeasy Blood and Tissue Kit. The protocol used for the library was the immunoSEQ multiplex PCR assay. Rearranged TCR beta chain sequences were amplified using the hsTCRB Kit according to the manufacturer's protocol. Sequencing of TCRB libraries was carried out on an Illumina MiSeq. The study's own analysis went as follows. The kit vendor's proprietary platform handled demultiplexing, trimming and gene mapping. Here the immuneACCESS table is served through TCRdb, limited to in-frame sequences with V and J called. Missing clones are a known gap in these copies; in checked studies unresolved V genes cover under half, and the rest lacks a known reason. V and J calls and clone size are as listed in that table; D and trimming were resolved from the DNA. This sample holds fewer than 100,000 clones; about 91% were observed only once. The ten largest account for approximately 0.58% of the sample.

Study-wide findings and limitations: Selection of PBMC samples for TCRB deep sequencing was based on availability. Immune responses induced by the vaccine were seen in over 80% of patients across multiple MHC alleles. The authors noted that analyses of patient blood samples could not be reproduced because of sample limitations. Pseudoprogression appeared unrelated to alterations in the top peripheral T cell clonotypes detected by TCRB sequencing.

The receptor comes from a woman between 50 and 59 years old with glioma. The specimen was PBMCs, collected from a glioma patient whose treatment included an IDH1 peptide vaccine.

The CDR3 reads CASSWARHNSPLHF. Read as DNA, the sequence is TGTGCCAGCAGTTGGGCGCGCCATAATTCACCCCTCCACTTT. This receptor chain uses TRBV6-5 and TRBJ1-6; the D gene identity is not certain. The germline V gene encodes CDR1 MNHEY and CDR2 SVGAGI. At the junction V is shortened by 4 bases and J by 5 bases, with 9 bases in between. Measured from the cysteine to the phenylalanine, the CDR3 is 14 residues long. Of the read, only the CDR3 DNA is kept; its 42 bases are in frame from base 1.